These 26 T cell receptor beta chains share one sample of origin, sequenced in a study of T cell clonotyping in hematopoietic cell transplantation. Sequenced by immunoSEQ multiplex PCR; TCRdb stores in-frame clones only, minus some. Altogether 49,000 or so clones are present, roughly 80% being singletons, with the ten largest covering around 5.3%. Time point denoted: recipient sample about 28 days before transplant, after cytoreduction. The sample consisted of peripheral blood mononuclear cells, taken before stem cell transplant. All receptors come from a man in his sixties with myelodysplastic syndrome. Some clones in this sample may be carry-over from other donors' samples.

About this clone itself: The germline gene is not matched at one end of the junction; a read error may be the cause. The V call is TRBV27, the J call TRBJ2-3; D tentatively fits TRBD1 or TRBD2 (6 bases each). The CDR3 extends over 18 amino acids. Germline V gene lookup returns CDR1 MNHEY and CDR2 SMNVEV (reference sequence). The CDR3 sequence is CASSQLMEQGLATYTQYF. The CDR3 nucleotides read TGTGCCAGCAGCCAGCTTATGGAACAGGGACTGGCCACATATACGCAGTATTTT.

J is TRBJ1-1 and V is TRBV5-3; 7 bases are a match to TRBD1. TRBV5-3 is an ORF, and what it does is uncertain. This CDR3 contains 15 residues. Trimming at V came to 2 bases and at J to 2 bases, leaving 6 bases not matched to a gene. The CDR3 nucleotides read TGTGCCAGAAGCTTATCGGGACAGCGAAACACTGAAGCTTTCTTT. Translating it yields CARSLSGQRNTEAFF.

This sequence joins TRBV19 and TRBJ1-6; D perhaps matches TRBD1 (5 bases). Germline CDR1 LNHDA, CDR2 SQIVND (reference sequence). The CDR3 is made up of 14 amino acids. V lost 6 bases to trimming and J lost 8 bases, with 14 bases between them. This chain's CDR3 is CASRAQGRDSPLHF. In DNA form, the CDR3 reads TGTGCCAGTAGGGCTCAGGGTAGGGATTCACCCCTCCACTTT. Full variable domain (remainder filled in from reference TRBV19 and TRBJ1-6): DGGITQSPKYLFRKEGQNVTLSCEQNLNHDAMYWYRQDPGQGLRLIYYSQIVNDFQKGDIAEGYSVSREKKESFPLTVTSAQKNPTAFYLCASRAQGRDSPLHFGNGTRLTVT.

This chain uses TRBV7-8 with TRBJ2-7; 7 bases line up with TRBD1. This CDR3 is 12 amino acids long. Germline V gene data show CDR1 as SGHVS and CDR2 as FQNEAQ. Trimming cost V 4 bases and J 4 bases; bases outside gene matches: 1. The chain's CDR3 is CASSSTGYEQYF. The CDR3 nucleotides are TGTGCCAGCAGCTCGACAGGGTACGAGCAGTACTTC.

This rearrangement joins TRBV6-6 to TRBJ2-6, with a weak D call TRBD1 (6 bases). Trimming removed 6 bases at V and 0 bases at J, with 12 bases between. CDR1 is MNHNY and CDR2 is SVGAGI in the germline V gene (reference sequence). The CDR3 is 16 residues long. CDR3 in DNA: TGTGCCAGCAGACCCCCGGACAGCTCTGGGGCCAACGTCCTGACTTTC. Translating it yields CASRPPDSSGANVLTF.

The chain recombines TRBV7-2 with TRBJ2-7, with unresolved D. The V end lost 4 bases, the J end lost 2 bases, and 9 bases lay between the germline ends. The CDR3 is made up of 13 amino acids. In germline, CDR1 is SGHTA, CDR2 FQGNSA. DNA for the CDR3: TGTGCCAGCAGCTCTAGTGGGGCCTACGAGCAGTACTTC. Translation gives CASSSSGAYEQYF.

The chain joins TRBV10-3 to TRBJ1-1, with 7 bases matching TRBD1. CDR1 and CDR2 (germline): ENHRY, SYGVKD. Trimming at V came to 3 bases and at J to 4 bases, leaving 8 bases not matched to a gene. This CDR3 region has 15 residues. The CDR3 DNA reads TGTGCCATCAGTGACAGGGGTCAGGGGGGCACTGAAGCTTTCTTT. Translating gives CAISDRGQGGTEAFF.

V usage is TRBV6-6 and J usage is TRBJ1-5, with TRBD1 identical over 10 bases. Trimming at V came to 2 bases and at J to 5 bases, leaving 3 bases not matched to a gene. The CDR3 has 15 amino acids. Germline loops: CDR1 MNHNY, CDR2 SVGAGI (reference sequence). In DNA form, the CDR3 reads TGTGCCAGCAGTTACCCGGGACAGGGGCATCAGCCCCAGCATTTT. Its translation: CASSYPGQGHQPQHF.

Points on this clone: A junction end diverges from the germline sequence, so it may reflect a read error. This chain joins TRBV28 and TRBJ2-1; a weak D match, TRBD1 (6 bases). The germline V gene encodes CDR1 MDHEN and CDR2 SYDVKM. CDR3 length: 13 residues. Here the CDR3 reads CASRSTGYHEQFF. The CDR3 DNA reads TGTGCCAGCAGGTCGACAGGCTACCATGAGCAGTTCTTC.

This clone was seen more than once but under ten times. The chain uses TRBV15 and TRBJ1-1; no clear D gene. V lost 0 bases, J lost 6 bases, and 14 bases lay in between. CDR3 length equals 15 residues. Germline loops: CDR1 LNHNV, CDR2 YYDKDF (reference sequence). The CDR3 DNA is TGTGCCACCAGCAGAGATCCGGGAGGGTCGTCTGAAGCTTTCTTT. Its translation: CATSRDPGGSSEAFF.

The chain has TRBV29-1 and TRBJ1-1, with 10 positions matching TRBD1. The CDR3 contains 14 residues. V shed 6 bases, J shed 0 bases, and the junction held 4 bases outside the gene matches. CDR1 SQVTM and CDR2 ANQGSEA come from the germline V gene. The CDR3 is CSVDRGLMNTEAFF. Here the CDR3 DNA reads TGCAGCGTCGACAGGGGGCTGATGAACACTGAAGCTTTCTTT.

The chain carries TRBV7-2 and TRBJ1-5; D is unclear. The V and J ends lost 5 bases and 5 bases respectively, with 7 bases between them. The length of the CDR3 is 12 residues. Germline V lookup: CDR1 SGHTA, CDR2 FQGNSA. The CDR3 DNA follows: TGTGCCAGCAGCCTAGATTATCAGCCCCAGCATTTT. As protein: CASSLDYQPQHF.

The chain is built from TRBV6-6 and TRBJ2-1, with D possibly matching TRBD1 (6 bases). In germline, CDR1 is MNHNY, CDR2 SVGAGI (reference sequence). Trimming took off 5 bases at V and 4 bases at J, with 15 bases between the two ends. The CDR3 is 15 residues long. CDR3 sequence reads: CASSPIWTEYNEQFF. The CDR3 DNA follows: TGTGCCAGCAGTCCAATCTGGACAGAATACAATGAGCAGTTCTTC.

This clone was counted a few times. This rearrangement joins TRBV11-3 to TRBJ1-1; D uncertain. Germline V gene sequence: CDR1 SGHNT, CDR2 YENEEA. V lost 3 bases, J lost 1 base, and 6 bases lay in between. The CDR3 loop spans 13 amino acids. The CDR3 DNA follows: TGTGCCAGCAGCTTGGGCAGGAACACTGAAGCTTTCTTT. Its protein is CASSLGRNTEAFF.

The rearrangement links TRBV19 to TRBJ2-1, with TRBD1 identical over 7 bases. The V and J ends lost 8 bases and 5 bases, in that order; junction bases with no gene match: 9. Per the germline V gene, CDR1 is LNHDA and CDR2 is SQIVND (reference sequence). The CDR3 spans 14 residues. The CDR3 sequence is CASGPTGNDNEQFF. The CDR3 DNA follows: TGTGCCAGTGGCCCGACAGGGAATGACAATGAGCAGTTCTTC.

The chain joins TRBV4-3 to TRBJ2-7; perhaps TRBD2 as D (6 bases). This CDR3 is built from 17 residues. Germline CDR1 is LGHNA and CDR2 is YSLEER. Trimming shortened V by 3 bases and J by 5 bases, and 23 bases separated the two germline ends. Here the CDR3 reads CASSQTHWTTGGNEQYF. The CDR3 bases are TGCGCCAGCAGCCAGACCCACTGGACAACGGGCGGGAACGAGCAGTACTTC.

The chain carries TRBV7-9 and TRBJ1-4; D unresolved. Trimming removed 3 bases at V and 0 bases at J, with 8 bases between. This CDR3 comprises 15 residues. The germline gives CDR1 SEHNR, CDR2 FQNEAQ (reference sequence). CDR3 region: CASSFSTATNEKLFF. The DNA of the CDR3 is TGTGCCAGCAGCTTTTCGACGGCAACTAATGAAAAACTGTTTTTT.

This clone came up once. This chain uses TRBV5-1 with TRBJ1-4, with TRBD1 identical over 11 bases. Germline trimming cut 5 bases from V and 7 bases from J; bases unmatched to any gene: 10. The CDR3 extends over 16 amino acids. Germline V gene data show CDR1 as SGHRS and CDR2 as YFSETQ. CDR3 in amino acids: CASSPTSGTGGEKLFF. The CDR3 DNA sequence: TGCGCCAGCAGTCCTACCAGTGGGACAGGGGGTGAAAAACTGTTTTTT.

This clone occurred a few times. This rearrangement joins TRBV7-9 to TRBJ1-5; D uncertain. V was trimmed by 1 base and J by 3 bases, leaving 7 bases between them. This CDR3 has 14 residues. Germline lookup yields CDR1 SEHNR and CDR2 FQNEAQ (reference sequence). The DNA for the CDR3 is TGTGCCAGCAGCTTAGAAGGGCTCAATCAGCCCCAGCATTTT. Translation gives CASSLEGLNQPQHF.

This chain connects TRBV18 to TRBJ2-1; tentative D call: TRBD1 (6 bases). Looked up from germline, CDR1 is KGHSH and CDR2 is LQKENI. Trimming shortened V by 5 bases and J by 0 bases, and 11 bases separated the two germline ends. The CDR3 loop spans 15 amino acids. This CDR3 is CASSSQGSSYNEQFF. The DNA of the CDR3 is TGTGCCAGCTCATCCCAGGGGAGCTCCTACAATGAGCAGTTCTTC.

The chain links TRBV2 to TRBJ1-1; D possibly corresponds to TRBD1 (5 bases). Germline values: CDR1 SNHLY, CDR2 FYNNEI. Trimming took off 4 bases at V and 4 bases at J, with 13 bases between the two ends. The CDR3 runs to 14 residues. This chain's CDR3 is CASSVKGLGTEAFF. The CDR3 DNA reads TGTGCCAGCAGTGTAAAGGGGTTGGGCACTGAAGCTTTCTTT.

The CDR3 bases are TGCAGCGTCATCCGGGACAGGGGCTACGGCGAGCAGTTCTTC. Amino acids: CSVIRDRGYGEQFF. The rearrangement links TRBV29-1 to TRBJ2-1, with 10 bases aligning to TRBD1. Germline loops: CDR1 SQVTM, CDR2 ANQGSEA. Losses at the gene ends were 6 bases for V and 10 bases for J; bases not matched to a gene: 12. The CDR3 is 14 amino acids.

The chain joins TRBV7-2 to TRBJ2-7; 9 positions match TRBD1. The CDR3 covers 13 residues. Germline loops: CDR1 SGHTA, CDR2 FQGNSA. Trimming removed 4 bases from V and 9 bases from J; junction bases left unmatched: 7. CDR3 amino acids: CASSWDRVSGQYF. In DNA, the CDR3 is TGTGCCAGCAGCTGGGACAGGGTGTCAGGGCAGTACTTC. Based on the CDR3 plus reference TRBV7-2 and TRBJ2-7, the full variable domain is GAGVSQSPSNKVTEKGKDVELRCDPISGHTALYWYRQSLGQGLEFLIYFQGNSAPDKSGLPSDRFSAERTGGSVSTLTIQRTQQEDSAVYLCASSWDRVSGQYFGPGTRLTVT.

This chain connects TRBV6-6 to TRBJ1-5; tentatively, D is TRBD1 (6 bases). Between the trimmed V and J ends, which lost 5 bases and 7 bases, there was a span of 21 bases. This CDR3 spans 16 amino acids. The germline CDR1 and CDR2 sequences are MNHNY and SVGAGI (reference sequence). The CDR3 reads CASSPPTTGISQPQHF. The CDR3 DNA reads TGTGCCAGCAGTCCTCCCACTACAGGGATAAGCCAGCCCCAGCATTTT.

The chain uses TRBV4-3 and TRBJ2-7, with 10 positions matching TRBD1. The junction had 7 bases not matched to a gene; V was cut back by 4 bases and J by 4 bases. Germline V gene data show CDR1 as LGHNA and CDR2 as YSLEER. CDR3 length: 15 residues. CDR3 sequence: CASSPNPGQGYEQYF. CDR3 bases: TGCGCCAGCAGCCCTAACCCGGGACAGGGGTACGAGCAGTACTTC.

The CDR3 loop is CSVARTDSYGYTF. DNA of the CDR3: TGCAGCGTTGCGAGGACGGACTCCTATGGCTACACCTTC. V is TRBV29-1 and J is TRBJ1-2, with no clear D. CDR3 length equals 13 residues. V was clipped by 4 bases and J by 4 bases, with 13 bases between them. In germline, CDR1 is SQVTM, CDR2 ANQGSEA. Full variable domain (outside the CDR3, taken from reference TRBV29-1 and TRBJ1-2): SAVISQKPSRDICQRGTSLTIQCQVDSQVTMMFWYRQQPGQSLTLIATANQGSEATYESGFVIDKFPISRPNLTFSTLTVSNMSPEDSSIYLCSVARTDSYGYTFGSGTRLTVV.